The 18 T cell receptor beta chains given below trace back to one sample, sequenced in a study of T cells in Graves' hyperthyroidism and ophthalmopathy. TCR beta CDR3 sequences were amplified from RNA transcripts. During a first-round RT-PCR of the TCR CDR3, the HTBI primer set was used. TCRdb reanalysed the multiplex PCR reads using MiXCR and keeps one entry per CDR3 protein. The table has a few hundred thousand distinct CDR3 sequences, about 15% seen once; the top ten hold roughly a quarter. Sequencing was done on a sample of blood. These receptors were obtained from a woman under 30 with Graves' hyperthyroidism that later progressed to Graves' ophthalmopathy.

This clonotype was detected a few times. One end of the junction does not line up with germline, which may come from a read error. The chain links TRBV2 to TRBJ2-5; 9 bases agree with TRBD1. CDR3 length: 17 residues. Germline CDR1 reads SNHLY; CDR2 reads FYNNEI. CDR3 protein: CASSEAWTGVLHETQHF. DNA for the CDR3: TGTGCCAGCAGTGAAGCTTGGACAGGGGTTTTGCACGAGACCCAGCACTTC.

The sample holds many counts of this clonotype. This chain links TRBV2 with TRBJ2-2, with D maybe TRBD2 (6 bases). The V end was cut by 1 base, the J end by 4 bases, with 13 bases between. CDR1 is SNHLY and CDR2 is FYNNEI in the germline V gene. CDR3 length: 16 residues. The CDR3 DNA sequence: TGTGCCAGCAGTGAAGGAGCAGGGAGGAGCACCGGGGAGCTGTTTTTT. Protein: CASSEGAGRSTGELFF. The full variable domain, in which reference TRBV2 and TRBJ2-2 provide the parts outside the CDR3, is EPEVTQTPSHQVTQMGQEVILRCVPISNHLYFYWYRQILGQKVEFLVSFYNNEISEKSEIFDDQFSVERPDGSNFTLKIRSTKLEDSAMYFCASSEGAGRSTGELFFGEGSRLTVL.

This clonotype appeared many times. The chain recombines TRBV12-3 or TRBV12-4 with TRBJ2-2; possible D gene TRBD1, 5 bases. CDR3 length: 13 residues. The ends were cut back, 6 bases at V and 8 bases at J, with 13 bases in the middle. This chain's CDR3 is CASSTTAGGELFF. Written as DNA, the CDR3 is TGTGCCAGCAGCACAACAGCAGGGGGGGAGCTGTTTTTT.

This clonotype was observed a few times. The V call is TRBV10-3, the J call TRBJ2-2; the D gene is possibly TRBD2 (6 bases). The V gene lost 3 bases and the J gene lost 6 bases, with 11 bases spanning the gap. The length of the CDR3 is 14 residues. Germline assignment: CDR1 ENHRY and CDR2 SYGVKD. The CDR3 here is CAISDSGGAGELFF. CDR3 DNA sequence: TGTGCCATCAGTGATAGCGGAGGGGCCGGGGAGCTGTTTTTT.

The CDR3, as DNA: TGTGCCAGCAGGGCGGGACTAGCGGGAGGGCCAATCTCCTACAATGAGCAGTTCTTC. This encodes CASRAGLAGGPISYNEQFF. This chain joins TRBV7-8 and TRBJ2-1; 16 bases agree with TRBD2. The ends lost 6 bases at V and 0 bases at J; junction bases unmatched: 8. CDR3 size: 19 residues. Germline V gene lookup returns CDR1 SGHVS and CDR2 FQNEAQ.

The CDR3 reads CASSILPTASKTPLHF. The CDR3 DNA sequence: TGTGCCAGTAGTATTCTTCCGACAGCCTCGAAGACACCCCTCCACTTT. The chain employs TRBV19 and TRBJ1-6, with D perhaps TRBD1 (5 bases). CDR1 and CDR2 (germline): LNHDA, SQIVND (reference sequence). V shed 3 bases and J shed 11 bases, with 20 bases lying between them. CDR3 length equals 16 residues. The full variable domain, with the rest looked up from reference TRBV19 and TRBJ1-6, is DGGITQSPKYLFRKEGQNVTLSCEQNLNHDAMYWYRQDPGQGLRLIYYSQIVNDFQKGDIAEGYSVSREKKESFPLTVTSAQKNPTAFYLCASSILPTASKTPLHFGNGTRLTVT.

This clonotype was recorded at least ten times. The gene calls are TRBV7-2 and TRBJ1-5, with no clear D. Germline V CDR1 and CDR2: SGHTA, FQGNSA. V was cut by 3 bases and J by 3 bases, with 12 bases left in between. The CDR3 sequence is 15 residues long. The chain's CDR3 is CASSLFGPYNQPQHF. CDR3 in DNA: TGTGCCAGCAGCTTGTTCGGACCATACAATCAGCCCCAGCATTTT. Drawing the rest from reference TRBV7-2 and TRBJ1-5, the complete variable domain is GAGVSQSPSNKVTEKGKDVELRCDPISGHTALYWYRQSLGQGLEFLIYFQGNSAPDKSGLPSDRFSAERTGGSVSTLTIQRTQQEDSAVYLCASSLFGPYNQPQHFGDGTRLSIL.

This clonotype was counted at least ten times. This chain links TRBV6-2 or TRBV6-3 with TRBJ2-1; TRBD2 aligns across 15 bases. In germline, CDR1 is MNHEY, CDR2 SVGEGT. This CDR3 comprises 19 residues. V lost 6 bases to trimming and J lost 0 bases; unmatched junction nucleotides: 9. CDR3 DNA: TGTGCCAGCAGCTCCGGGACTAGCGGGAGGCTCAGCTCCTACAATGAGCAGTTCTTC. Translating gives CASSSGTSGRLSSYNEQFF.

Many counts were recorded for this clonotype. The V gene is TRBV2, the J gene TRBJ2-2; 11 nucleotides align to TRBD2. This CDR3 has 19 amino acids. Germline V gene lookup returns CDR1 SNHLY and CDR2 FYNNEI. J was trimmed by 6 bases and V by 4 bases; bases with no gene match: 16. For the CDR3, the DNA is TGTGCCAGCAGTGGGGGGACAGCTTACCCACTAGCGGGAGCCGGGGAGCTGTTTTTT. It yields the protein CASSGGTAYPLAGAGELFF.

This clonotype showed up many times. The rearrangement links TRBV3-1 to TRBJ1-2; possible D gene TRBD1, 5 bases. The CDR3 contains 15 residues. CDR1 is LGHDT and CDR2 is YNNKEL in the germline V gene (reference sequence). V lost 3 bases and J 4 bases, leaving 15 bases between the germline ends. The CDR3 spells CASSQGRGVFYGYTF. CDR3 in DNA: TGTGCCAGCAGCCAGGGGAGGGGAGTCTTCTATGGCTACACCTTC.

This clonotype was detected ten times or more. The rearrangement joins TRBV5-1 to TRBJ2-1; 11 positions match TRBD2. With V trimmed by 0 bases and J by 1 base, 0 bases remained unmatched. CDR1 is SGHRS and CDR2 is YFSETQ in the germline V gene. This CDR3 has 16 amino acids. CDR3: CASSLGLAGSYNEQFF. For the CDR3, the DNA is TGCGCCAGCAGCTTGGGACTAGCGGGATCCTACAATGAGCAGTTCTTC.

This clonotype occurred many times. V is TRBV7-9 and J is TRBJ2-7, with 9 positions matching TRBD2. Germline trimming cut 1 base from V and 3 bases from J; bases unmatched to any gene: 4. The germline V gene has CDR1 SEHNR and CDR2 FQNEAQ (reference sequence). This CDR3 contains 15 residues. The CDR3 spells CASSLGGLALYEQYF. The CDR3 DNA follows: TGTGCCAGCAGCTTAGGCGGACTAGCGCTCTACGAGCAGTACTTC. The full variable domain, in which reference TRBV7-9 and TRBJ2-7 provide the parts outside the CDR3, is DTGVSQNPRHKITKRGQNVTFRCDPISEHNRLYWYRQTLGQGPEFLTYFQNEAQLEKSRLLSDRFSAERPKGSFSTLEIQRTEQGDSAMYLCASSLGGLALYEQYFGPGTRLTVT.

The gene calls are TRBV6-4 and TRBJ2-3; D unresolved. This CDR3 region has 13 residues. Per germline, CDR1 MRHNA and CDR2 SNTAGT. V lost 0 bases, J lost 6 bases, and 7 bases lay in between. The CDR3 DNA reads TGTGCCAGCAGTGACTCGAGTCAGGATACGCAGTATTTT. Translation: CASSDSSQDTQYF.

A remark on this clonotype: A much larger clone differs by one base, so this may be a read error. The genes are TRBV18 and TRBJ2-5, with 8 bases matching TRBD2. Germline V gene data show CDR1 as KGHSH and CDR2 as LQKENI. The CDR3 has 18 amino acids. DNA for the CDR3: TGTGCCAGCTCACCTGGCCCAGCCTCGACTAGCGTTCAAGAGACCCAGCACTTC. Protein product: CASSPGPASTSVQETQHF.

The V call is TRBV4-2, the J call TRBJ2-1; 8 nucleotides agree with TRBD1. From germline, CDR1 is LGHNA and CDR2 YNFKEQ. V shed 3 bases and J 5 bases; nucleotides not matched to a gene: 9. The CDR3 has 16 amino acids. CDR3 nucleotide sequence: TGTGCCAGCAGCCAGGACCGGGACAGGCTCCACAATGAGCAGTTCTTC. Translation: CASSQDRDRLHNEQFF.

This clonotype was seen many times. This chain links TRBV11-2 with TRBJ2-1; D is uncertain. The V and J ends lost 1 base and 9 bases respectively, with 16 bases between them. The CDR3 is made up of 15 amino acids. The germline V gene encodes CDR1 SGHAT and CDR2 FQNNGV. CDR3 in DNA: TGTGCCAGCAGCTTAGCGCAGACGAGTGGTGTTGAGCAGTTCTTC. It encodes CASSLAQTSGVEQFF. The variable domain in full, completed from reference TRBV11-2 and TRBJ2-1, reads EAGVAQSPRYKIIEKRQSVAFWCNPISGHATLYWYQQILGQGPKLLIQFQNNGVVDDSQLPKDRFSAERLKGVDSTLKIQPAKLEDSAVYLCASSLAQTSGVEQFFGPGTRLTVL.

A remark on this clonotype: A much larger clone differs from this one at a single base, so this may be a read error. V gene TRBV5-6 combines with J gene TRBJ2-7; D might be TRBD2 (6 bases). CDR1 and CDR2 from the germline V gene are SGHDT and YYEEEE. The CDR3 sequence is 14 residues long. CDR3 protein: CAGRTGAGSYEQYF. The CDR3 DNA reads TGTGCCGGCAGGACGGGCGCGGGGTCCTACGAGCAGTACTTC. Full variable domain (remainder filled in from reference TRBV5-6 and TRBJ2-7): DAGVTQSPTHLIKTRGQQVTLRCSPKSGHDTVSWYQQALGQGPQFIFQYYEEEERQRGNFPDRFSGHQFPNYSSELNVNALLLGDSALYLCAGRTGAGSYEQYFGPGTRLTVT.

This chain links TRBV6-1 with TRBJ2-6, with D possibly TRBD2 on 5 matching bases. Germline-derived CDR1 and CDR2 are MNHNS and SASEGT. V lost 4 bases, J lost 3 bases, and 7 bases lay in between. CDR3 length: 14 amino acids. For the CDR3, the DNA is TGTGCCAGCAGTGGGACTGATGGGGCCAACGTCCTGACTTTC. Its translation is CASSGTDGANVLTF.